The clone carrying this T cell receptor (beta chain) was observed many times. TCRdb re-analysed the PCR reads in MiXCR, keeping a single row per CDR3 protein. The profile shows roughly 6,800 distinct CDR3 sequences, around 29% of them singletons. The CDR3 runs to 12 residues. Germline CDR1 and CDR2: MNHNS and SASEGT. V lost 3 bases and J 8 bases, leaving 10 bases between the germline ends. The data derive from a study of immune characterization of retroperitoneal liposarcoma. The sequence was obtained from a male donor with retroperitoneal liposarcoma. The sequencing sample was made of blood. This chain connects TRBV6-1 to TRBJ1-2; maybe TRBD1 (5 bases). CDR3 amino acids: CASSEPGLGYTF. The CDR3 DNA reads TGTGCCAGCAGTGAGCCGGGGCTGGGCTACACCTTC.